The entry below describes one T cell receptor (beta chain). Per the original data handling: Nucleated cell counts were estimated from reference gene primer amplification. Here immunoSEQ multiplex PCR was the method, and the copy in TCRdb shows in-frame clones only, minus some. For V, J and clone size, that table is used; D and trimming come from the DNA. The sample gives 120,000 or so clones, around 80% of which show up once; over 5% is in the top ten. The CDR3 sequence is 14 residues long. The V and J ends lost 4 bases and 5 bases, in that order; junction bases with no gene match: 5. Germline values: CDR1 KGHSH, CDR2 LQKENI. The sample belongs to a study of blood T cell repertoires in COVID-19. About the research overall: From the United States, Italy and Spain came samples of acute and convalescent COVID-19. From T cells, B-cell-depleted T cells, or PBMCs came the material, which was cDNA or gDNA.

The chain is built from TRBV18 and TRBJ1-1; 9 positions agree with TRBD1. The sequenced material came from peripheral blood. This clonotype originated in a man at least 80 years old with active or convalescent COVID-19. CDR3 region: CASSLRTGETEAFF. The CDR3 DNA is TGTGCCAGCTCACTCCGGACAGGGGAAACTGAAGCTTTCTTT.